What follows are 30 T cell receptor beta chains derived from one specimen sequenced in a study of T cells after yellow fever vaccination. TCRdb redid the calling of the 5' RACE reads with MiXCR, one entry per CDR3 protein. The data contain over 100,000 distinct CDR3 sequences, roughly 8.9% of them singletons. Sequenced here: CD8+ T cells sorted from PBMCs, sampled 45 days after the yellow fever booster vaccination. The source of these receptors is a man in his thirties or forties who received the YFV17D yellow fever vaccine.

This clonotype was seen a handful of times. The gene calls are TRBV11-2 and TRBJ2-7; 7 nucleotides agree with TRBD1. V lost 1 base, J lost 4 bases, and 7 bases stayed unmatched. CDR1 and CDR2 (germline): SGHAT, FQNNGV. This CDR3 has 15 amino acids. The CDR3, as DNA: TGTGCCAGCAGCTTAGTAGGGACAGCGAGTTACGAGCAGTACTTC. It specifies CASSLVGTASYEQYF.

The V gene is TRBV4-3, the J gene TRBJ2-1; D not resolved. V was clipped by 0 bases and J by 2 bases, with 14 bases between them. This CDR3 contains 17 residues. Germline V gene lookup returns CDR1 LGHNA and CDR2 YSLEER. The DNA for the CDR3 is TGCGCCAGCAGCCAAGATTTTCGGCAGGATCCCTACAATGAGCAGTTCTTC. Protein product: CASSQDFRQDPYNEQFF.

This clonotype has at least ten counts. The CDR3 loop is CASSPWRDQPQHF. The DNA of the CDR3 is TGTGCCAGCTCACCATGGAGGGACCAGCCCCAGCATTTT. This rearrangement joins TRBV18 to TRBJ1-5; maybe TRBD1 (5 bases). Trimming shortened V by 2 bases and J by 7 bases, and 9 bases separated the two germline ends. The CDR3 runs to 13 residues. Germline V lookup: CDR1 KGHSH, CDR2 LQKENI.

This clonotype has at least ten counts. The genes are TRBV6-5 and TRBJ2-7; D ambiguous. V lost 1 base to trimming and J lost 3 bases, with 13 bases between them. The CDR3 sequence is 15 residues long. Per germline, CDR1 MNHEY and CDR2 SVGAGI. As DNA, the CDR3 is TGTGCCAGCAGTTACTACCCGGGTCGGAGCTACGAGCAGTACTTC. As protein: CASSYYPGRSYEQYF.

This rearrangement joins TRBV24-1 to TRBJ2-1; 12 bases align to TRBD1. The germline V gene has CDR1 KGHDR and CDR2 SFDVKD. The CDR3 is 19 amino acids. Germline trimming cut 0 bases from V and 9 bases from J; bases unmatched to any gene: 14. The CDR3 DNA reads as TGTGCCACCAGTGATTTGCAGGCGGGACAGGGGGCCTTAGCTGGTGAGCAGTTCTTC. Protein sequence: CATSDLQAGQGALAGEQFF.

Details on this clonotype: A much more abundant neighbour one base away suggests this may be a read error. The V gene is TRBV29-1, the J gene TRBJ2-2; a weak D match, TRBD2 (5 bases). The V gene lost 2 bases and the J gene lost 6 bases, with 10 bases spanning the gap. The CDR3 spans 13 residues. Germline V gene sequence: CDR1 SQVTM, CDR2 ANQGSEA. The CDR3 region has the DNA TGCAGCGTTGAAATTCGAGGGTCCGGGGAGCTGTTTTTT. Translated: CSVEIRGSGELFF.

There are a few counts of this clonotype. The chain carries TRBV4-3 and TRBJ2-7, with D tentatively TRBD2 (5 bases). The CDR3 is 17 amino acids. Germline V gene data show CDR1 as LGHNA and CDR2 as YSLEER. With 0 bases removed from V and 2 bases from J, the gap between germline ends came to 17 bases. DNA for the CDR3: TGCGCCAGCAGCCAAGATCTGACGGGGAGAACCCCCTACGAGCAGTACTTC. This sequence encodes CASSQDLTGRTPYEQYF.

This clonotype appeared many times. The rearrangement uses TRBV7-2 and TRBJ2-7; 12 bases line up with TRBD2. The J segment lost 7 bases and the V segment lost 7 bases, leaving 11 bases of the junction unmatched. Germline V gene lookup returns CDR1 SGHTA and CDR2 FQGNSA. The CDR3 loop spans 15 amino acids. The CDR3 protein is CASTLAGGPGGEQYF. CDR3 bases: TGTGCCAGCACCCTAGCGGGAGGGCCAGGGGGTGAGCAGTACTTC. Combining the CDR3 with reference TRBV7-2 and TRBJ2-7 gives the whole variable domain GAGVSQSPSNKVTEKGKDVELRCDPISGHTALYWYRQSLGQGLEFLIYFQGNSAPDKSGLPSDRFSAERTGGSVSTLTIQRTQQEDSAVYLCASTLAGGPGGEQYFGPGTRLTVT.

This clonotype is medium-sized (0.01 to 0.1%) in the sample. The chain has TRBV12-3 or TRBV12-4 and TRBJ2-3; D is perhaps TRBD1 or TRBD2 (5 bases each). The ends were cut back, 5 bases at V and 1 base at J, with 10 bases in the middle. CDR3 length: 14 residues. CDR3 bases: TGTGCCAGCAGTGGACTGGGGGGCACAGATACGCAGTATTTT. This encodes CASSGLGGTDTQYF.

This clonotype was counted between two and nine times. This chain joins TRBV6-2 or TRBV6-3 and TRBJ2-5; D is undetermined. Looked up from germline, CDR1 is MNHEY and CDR2 is SVGEGT. Trimming shortened V by 0 bases and J by 1 base, and 9 bases separated the two germline ends. The CDR3 is 15 residues long. In DNA form, the CDR3 reads TGTGCCAGCAGTTACTCCCTAGACCCCCAAGAGACCCAGTACTTC. It codes for CASSYSLDPQETQYF.

This clonotype was found a few times. The chain links TRBV2 to TRBJ2-5, with D maybe TRBD1 (5 bases). Trimming took 8 bases from V and 4 from J, leaving 11 bases between them. CDR1 is SNHLY and CDR2 is FYNNEI in the germline V gene. There are 12 residues in the CDR3. The CDR3: CASLRGPETQYF. In DNA form, the CDR3 reads TGTGCCAGCCTTAGGGGCCCAGAGACCCAGTACTTC.

This clonotype was picked up many times. The chain is built from TRBV7-2 and TRBJ2-3; D unclear. The V and J ends lost 1 base and 5 bases respectively, with 7 bases between them. The CDR3 has 13 residues. Germline V lookup: CDR1 SGHTA, CDR2 FQGNSA. The CDR3 DNA reads TGTGCCAGCAGCTTAGTCTCGCTAGATACGCAGTATTTT. Its protein product is CASSLVSLDTQYF.

At least ten counts were recorded for this clonotype. This chain uses TRBV6-5 with TRBJ1-1, with D perhaps TRBD1 (5 bases). V lost 4 bases, J lost 3 bases, and 18 bases lay in between. The CDR3 loop spans 16 amino acids. Germline V gene data show CDR1 as MNHEY and CDR2 as SVGAGI. The CDR3 protein is CASSSPRRGGDTEAFF. CDR3 nucleotides: TGTGCCAGCAGTTCTCCACGGAGGGGAGGAGACACTGAAGCTTTCTTT.

Remarks on this clonotype: A read error is possible here, since a much larger clone lies one base away. The gene calls are TRBV7-2 and TRBJ2-1; TRBD2 is a possible D gene (5 bases). CDR1 SGHTA and CDR2 FQGNSA come from the germline V gene. The CDR3 runs to 15 residues. With 4 bases removed from V and 8 bases from J, the gap between germline ends came to 18 bases. CDR3 DNA: TGTACCAGCAGCTACGAGCTCTCAGAGGGCGATGAGCAGTTCTTC. Protein: CTSSYELSEGDEQFF.

In this sample, this clonotype turned up a few times. In nucleotides, the CDR3 is TGTGCCAGCAGCGTAGGGGAGGGGCCCGGCAATCAGCCCCAGCATTTT. Its protein is CASSVGEGPGNQPQHF. V gene TRBV9 combines with J gene TRBJ1-5; tentative D call: TRBD1 (5 bases). There are 16 residues in the CDR3. CDR1 and CDR2 from the germline V gene are SGDLS and YYNGEE. Trimming removed 0 bases at V and 2 bases at J, with 12 bases between.

Only a few counts were recorded for this clonotype. J is TRBJ2-5 and V is TRBV5-1; 7 positions agree with TRBD1. Trimming removed 4 bases from V and 4 bases from J; junction bases left unmatched: 10. Germline V gene sequence: CDR1 SGHRS, CDR2 YFSETQ. This CDR3 has 15 residues. The CDR3 DNA reads as TGCGCCAGCAGCCCTCCGGGACAGATGGTAGAGACCCAGTACTTC. Translation: CASSPPGQMVETQYF. Variable domain in full (rest from reference TRBV5-1 and TRBJ2-5): KAGVTQTPRYLIKTRGQQVTLSCSPISGHRSVSWYQQTPGQGLQFLFEYFSETQRNKGNFPGRFSGRQFSNSRSEMNVSTLELGDSALYLCASSPPGQMVETQYFGPGTRLLVL.

This clonotype came up many times. The V gene is TRBV4-3, the J gene TRBJ1-1; D gene ambiguous. Germline CDR1 is LGHNA and CDR2 is YSLEER. V shed 1 base and J shed 1 base, with 16 bases lying between them. There are 17 residues in the CDR3. CDR3 in DNA: TGCGCCAGCAGCCAAGGCGAGTCCAGGATGGGGAACACTGAAGCTTTCTTT. This gives the protein CASSQGESRMGNTEAFF.

The chain combines TRBV19 with TRBJ2-7; unclear D gene. In germline, CDR1 is LNHDA, CDR2 SQIVND (reference sequence). This CDR3 spans 14 amino acids. The V gene lost 4 bases and the J gene lost 4 bases, with 14 bases spanning the gap. CDR3 DNA sequence: TGTGCCAGTAGTAGTTCTCCGACGGAGTACGAGCAGTACTTC. Amino acid sequence: CASSSSPTEYEQYF.

This clonotype was recorded at least ten times. The V and J genes are TRBV18 and TRBJ2-7; maybe TRBD1 (5 bases). Germline V lookup: CDR1 KGHSH, CDR2 LQKENI. V lost 7 bases, J lost 2 bases, and 18 bases lay in between. CDR3 size: 15 residues. The CDR3 DNA is TGTGCCAGCTGGGGCCCTTCAACTGGGGCCTACGAGCAGTACTTC. It translates to CASWGPSTGAYEQYF. Using reference TRBV18 and TRBJ2-7 for the parts outside the CDR3, the full variable domain is NAGVMQNPRHLVRRRGQEARLRCSPMKGHSHVYWYRQLPEEGLKFMVYLQKENIIDESGMPKERFSAEFPKEGPSILRIQQVVRGDSAAYFCASWGPSTGAYEQYFGPGTRLTVT.

In its sample, this clonotype was seen many times. The V and J genes are TRBV7-6 and TRBJ2-1; perhaps TRBD2 as D (5 bases). From germline, CDR1 is SGHVS and CDR2 FNYEAQ. V was trimmed by 2 bases and J by 8 bases, leaving 10 bases between them. This CDR3 is 13 amino acids long. The CDR3 DNA follows: TGTGCCAGCAGCTTAACGGGGATAGATGAGCAGTTCTTC. Its translation is CASSLTGIDEQFF.

This sequence joins TRBV29-1 and TRBJ2-7, with 9 bases lining up with TRBD1. J was trimmed by 5 bases and V by 7 bases; bases with no gene match: 12. The CDR3 covers 14 residues. Germline V gene sequence: CDR1 SQVTM, CDR2 ANQGSEA. This CDR3 reads CSATGTGTIDEQYF. In DNA, the CDR3 is TGCAGCGCTACCGGGACAGGGACAATCGACGAGCAGTACTTC.

Ten or more counts support this clonotype. DNA for the CDR3: TGTGCCAGCAGCGGCGGGTGGCAGGACACAGATACGCAGTATTTT. As protein: CASSGGWQDTDTQYF. This sequence joins TRBV9 and TRBJ2-3, with D tentatively TRBD2 (5 bases). Germline CDR1 SGDLS, CDR2 YYNGEE. The CDR3 length is 15 residues. V shed 3 bases and J shed 2 bases, with 13 bases lying between them.

This clonotype was seen repeatedly, ten times or more. V is TRBV7-9 and J is TRBJ2-1; TRBD2 might be the D (6 bases). The germline gives CDR1 SEHNR, CDR2 FQNEAQ (reference sequence). The CDR3 spans 16 residues. V lost 3 bases, J lost 3 bases, and 15 bases lay in between. CDR3: CASSFEVAGRYNEQFF. DNA for the CDR3: TGTGCCAGCAGCTTTGAAGTGGCGGGGCGCTACAATGAGCAGTTCTTC. The variable domain in full, with the rest retrieved from reference TRBV7-9 and TRBJ2-1, is DTGVSQNPRHKITKRGQNVTFRCDPISEHNRLYWYRQTLGQGPEFLTYFQNEAQLEKSRLLSDRFSAERPKGSFSTLEIQRTEQGDSAMYLCASSFEVAGRYNEQFFGPGTRLTVL.

This clonotype showed up just a few times. V usage is TRBV7-3 and J usage is TRBJ1-5; 7 bases fit TRBD1. The trim removed 5 bases at V and 5 bases at J, leaving 9 bases unmatched. The V gene's germline CDR1 is SGHTA and CDR2 FQGTGA. The CDR3 sequence is 15 residues long. The CDR3 DNA sequence: TGTGCCAGCAGCCCCACAGGGGACGGAGATCAGCCCCAGCATTTT. Protein sequence: CASSPTGDGDQPQHF.

This clonotype was detected ten times or more. CDR3 region: CASSRTGGRTDTQYF. CDR3 DNA sequence: TGTGCCAGCAGTCGGACAGGGGGCAGGACAGATACGCAGTATTTT. The V and J genes are TRBV12-3 or TRBV12-4 and TRBJ2-3; 11 bases are a match to TRBD1. The V segment lost 5 bases and the J segment 3 bases; nucleotides outside the gene matches: 4. The CDR3 loop spans 15 amino acids.

At least ten counts were recorded for this clonotype. The chain employs TRBV20-1 and TRBJ2-1; D possibly corresponds to TRBD2 (5 bases). The length of the CDR3 is 16 residues. The V end was cut by 0 bases, the J end by 4 bases, with 16 bases between. Germline V CDR1 and CDR2: DFQATT, SNEGSKA (reference sequence). The CDR3: CSARDPFSSGYNEQFF. The CDR3 DNA reads as TGCAGTGCTAGAGATCCTTTTTCGAGCGGATACAATGAGCAGTTCTTC.

This clonotype came up many times. The V and J genes are TRBV6-2 or TRBV6-3 and TRBJ2-1; D is possibly TRBD2 (6 bases). The CDR3 spans 11 residues. In germline, CDR1 is MNHEY, CDR2 SVGEGT. Between the trimmed V and J ends, which lost 7 bases and 9 bases, there was a span of 10 bases. The CDR3 DNA follows: TGTGCCAGCACCCGGGGGTTTGAGCAGTTCTTC. Translation: CASTRGFEQFF.

The genes are TRBV10-2 and TRBJ1-1; D remains ambiguous. The germline gives CDR1 WSHSY, CDR2 SAAADI. Trimming took 0 bases from V and 6 from J, leaving 11 bases between them. The CDR3 runs to 14 residues. The CDR3 spells CASSESYFQAEAFF. The CDR3 DNA reads as TGCGCCAGCAGTGAGTCATACTTTCAGGCTGAAGCTTTCTTT.

This clonotype was counted ten times or more. The V gene is TRBV12-3 or TRBV12-4, the J gene TRBJ2-4; D may be TRBD1 (5 bases). V dropped 5 bases and J dropped 2 bases, with 16 bases sitting between them. This CDR3 region has 16 residues. The CDR3 loop reads CASSDPGKGTKNIQYF. Written as DNA, the CDR3 is TGTGCCAGCAGTGACCCAGGGAAAGGTACCAAAAACATTCAGTACTTC.

The CDR3 bases are TGCAGTGCCCCCAGGGCTAGCGGTTACCAAGAGACCCAGTACTTC. Amino acids: CSAPRASGYQETQYF. The chain joins TRBV20-1 to TRBJ2-5; 7 bases map to TRBD2. V shed 6 bases and J 0 bases; nucleotides not matched to a gene: 10. The CDR3 runs to 15 residues. The germline CDR1 and CDR2 sequences are DFQATT and SNEGSKA (reference sequence).